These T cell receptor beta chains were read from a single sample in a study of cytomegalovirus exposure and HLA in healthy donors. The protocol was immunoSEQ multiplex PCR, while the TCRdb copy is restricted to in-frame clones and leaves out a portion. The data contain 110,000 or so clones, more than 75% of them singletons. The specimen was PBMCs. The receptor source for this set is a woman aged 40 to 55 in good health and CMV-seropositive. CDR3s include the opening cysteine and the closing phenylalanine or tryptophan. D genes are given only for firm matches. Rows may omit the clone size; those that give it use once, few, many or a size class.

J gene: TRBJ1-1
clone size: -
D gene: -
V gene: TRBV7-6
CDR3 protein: CASSSGRGTEAFF
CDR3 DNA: TGTGCCAGCAGCTCCGGCAGGGGAACTGAAGCTTTCTTT

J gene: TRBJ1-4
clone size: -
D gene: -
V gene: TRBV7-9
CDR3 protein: CASSLVPLDEKLFF
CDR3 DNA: TGTGCCAGCAGCTTAGTCCCGTTAGATGAAAAACTGTTTTTT

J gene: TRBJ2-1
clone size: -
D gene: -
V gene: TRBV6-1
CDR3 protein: CASRLTGNEQFF
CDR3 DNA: TGTGCCAGCAGGTTGACAGGCAATGAGCAGTTCTTC

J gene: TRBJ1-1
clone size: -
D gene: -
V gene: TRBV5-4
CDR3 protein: CASSTLSSGVGGTEAFF
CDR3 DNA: TGTGCCAGCAGCACCTTGAGTTCAGGGGTTGGAGGAACTGAAGCTTTCTTT

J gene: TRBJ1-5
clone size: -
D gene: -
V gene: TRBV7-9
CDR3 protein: CASSLRGPGQPQHF
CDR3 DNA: TGTGCCAGCAGCTTACGGGGTCCGGGCCAGCCCCAGCATTTT

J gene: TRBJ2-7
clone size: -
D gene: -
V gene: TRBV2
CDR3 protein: CASRPDIYEQYF
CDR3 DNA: TGTGCCAGCCGCCCGGACATCTACGAGCAGTACTTC

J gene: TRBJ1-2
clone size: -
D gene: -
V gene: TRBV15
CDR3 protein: CATSREIQNKGYTF
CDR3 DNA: TGTGCCACCAGCAGAGAGATACAGAATAAGGGCTACACCTTC

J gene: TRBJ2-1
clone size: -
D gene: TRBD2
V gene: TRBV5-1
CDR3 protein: CASSLMGLADYNEQFF
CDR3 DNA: TGCGCCAGCAGCTTGATGGGACTAGCGGATTACAATGAGCAGTTCTTC

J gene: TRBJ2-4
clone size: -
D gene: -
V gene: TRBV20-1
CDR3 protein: CSGAGRHF
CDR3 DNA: TGCAGTGGGGCAGGGCGGCACTTC

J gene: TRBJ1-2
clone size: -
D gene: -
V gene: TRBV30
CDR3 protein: CAWSVWGGYGYTF
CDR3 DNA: TGTGCCTGGAGTGTATGGGGGGGCTATGGCTACACCTTC

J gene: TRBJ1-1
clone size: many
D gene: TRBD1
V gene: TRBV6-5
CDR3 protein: CASSPQVDRDTEAFF
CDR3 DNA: TGTGCCAGCAGCCCACAGGTTGACAGGGACACTGAAGCTTTCTTT

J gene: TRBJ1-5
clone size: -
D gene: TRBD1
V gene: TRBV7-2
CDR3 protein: CASSLTGGWQPQHF
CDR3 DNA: TGTGCCAGCAGCCTAACAGGGGGCTGGCAGCCCCAGCATTTT

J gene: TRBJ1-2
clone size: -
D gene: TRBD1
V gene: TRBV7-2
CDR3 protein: CASSSRTGAASGYTF
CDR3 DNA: TGTGCCAGCAGCTCCAGGACAGGGGCGGCTAGCGGCTACACCTTC

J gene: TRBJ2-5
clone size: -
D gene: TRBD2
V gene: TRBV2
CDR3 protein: CASSEGVAGGEETQYF
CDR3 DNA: TGTGCCAGCAGTGAAGGGGTAGCGGGGGGGGAAGAGACCCAGTACTTC

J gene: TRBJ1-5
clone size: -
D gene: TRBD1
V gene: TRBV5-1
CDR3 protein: CASREGASNQPQHF
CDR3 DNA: TGCGCCAGCAGGGAGGGGGCAAGCAATCAGCCCCAGCATTTT

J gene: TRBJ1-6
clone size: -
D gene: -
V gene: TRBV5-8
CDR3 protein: CASSPDRGYNSPLHF
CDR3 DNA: TGTGCCAGCAGCCCGGACCGGGGCTATAATTCACCCCTCCACTTT

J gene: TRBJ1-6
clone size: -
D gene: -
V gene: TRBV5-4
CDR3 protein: CASSQDSKGSYNSPLHF
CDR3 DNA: TGTGCCAGCAGCCAAGACAGCAAAGGCTCCTATAATTCACCCCTCCACTTT

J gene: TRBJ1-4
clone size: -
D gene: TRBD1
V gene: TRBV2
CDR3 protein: CAMTGDGEKLFF
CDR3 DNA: TGTGCCATGACAGGGGACGGAGAAAAACTGTTTTTT

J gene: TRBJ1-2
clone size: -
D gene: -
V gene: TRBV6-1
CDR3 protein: CASSAQGLSGYTF
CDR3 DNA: TGTGCCAGCAGTGCTCAGGGACTAAGTGGCTACACCTTC

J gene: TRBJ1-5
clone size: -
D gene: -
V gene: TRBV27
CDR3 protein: CASTRTGGNQPQHF
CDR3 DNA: TGTGCCAGCACCCGTACCGGGGGCAATCAGCCCCAGCATTTT

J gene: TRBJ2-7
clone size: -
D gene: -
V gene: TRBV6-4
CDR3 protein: CARYSGISSYEQYF
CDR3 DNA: TGTGCCAGATACTCAGGGATAAGCTCCTACGAGCAGTACTTC

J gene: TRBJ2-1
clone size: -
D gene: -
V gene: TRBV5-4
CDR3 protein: CASSLAGVAAMGEQFF
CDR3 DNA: TGTGCCAGCAGCTTGGCGGGGGTAGCTGCGATGGGTGAGCAGTTCTTC

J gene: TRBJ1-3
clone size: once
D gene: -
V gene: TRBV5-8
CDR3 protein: CASSLALDSLHSGNTIYF
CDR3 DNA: TGTGCCAGCAGCTTGGCTCTCGACAGCCTACACTCTGGAAACACCATATATTTT

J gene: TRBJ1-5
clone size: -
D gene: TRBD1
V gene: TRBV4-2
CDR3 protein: CASSGQDRGNQPQHF
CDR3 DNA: TGTGCCAGCAGCGGGCAGGACAGGGGCAATCAGCCCCAGCATTTT

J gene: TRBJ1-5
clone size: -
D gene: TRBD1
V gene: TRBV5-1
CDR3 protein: CASRRGLDQPQHF
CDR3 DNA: TGCGCCAGCAGGAGGGGGCTTGATCAGCCCCAGCATTTT

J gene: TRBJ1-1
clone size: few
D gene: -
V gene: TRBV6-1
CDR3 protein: CASREITEAFF
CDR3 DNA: TGTGCCAGCAGGGAGATCACTGAAGCTTTCTTT

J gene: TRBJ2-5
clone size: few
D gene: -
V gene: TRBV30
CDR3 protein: CAWSRQEETQYF
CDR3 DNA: TGTGCCTGGAGTCGACAGGAGGAGACCCAGTACTTC

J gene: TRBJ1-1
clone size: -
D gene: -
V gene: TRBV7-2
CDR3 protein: CASSSWTVMNTEAFF
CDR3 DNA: TGTGCCAGCAGCTCCTGGACAGTCATGAACACTGAAGCTTTCTTT

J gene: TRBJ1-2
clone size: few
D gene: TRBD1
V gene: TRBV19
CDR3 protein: CASSSSGTEANYGYPF
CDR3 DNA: TGTGCCAGTAGTTCATCCGGGACAGAAGCTAACTATGGCTACCCCTTC

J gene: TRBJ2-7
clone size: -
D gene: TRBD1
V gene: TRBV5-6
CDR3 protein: CASSRQGSEQYF
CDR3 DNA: TGTGCCAGCAGCCGACAGGGATCCGAGCAGTACTTC

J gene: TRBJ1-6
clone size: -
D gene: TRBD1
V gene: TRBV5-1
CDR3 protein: CASSQVGDSNSPLHF
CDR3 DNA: TGCGCCAGCAGCCAAGTCGGGGACAGTAATTCACCCCTCCACTTT

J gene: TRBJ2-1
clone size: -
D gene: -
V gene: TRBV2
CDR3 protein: CASTIRGAGGHEQFF
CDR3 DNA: TGTGCCAGCACCATAAGGGGGGCAGGGGGGCATGAGCAGTTCTTC

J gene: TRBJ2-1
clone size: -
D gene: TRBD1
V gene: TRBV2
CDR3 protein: CASRTGGAYNEQFF
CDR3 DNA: TGTGCCAGCAGGACAGGGGGAGCCTACAATGAGCAGTTCTTC

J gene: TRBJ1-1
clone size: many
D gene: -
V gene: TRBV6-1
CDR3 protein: CASQGQGSNTEAFF
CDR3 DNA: TGTGCCAGTCAAGGGCAGGGGTCGAACACTGAAGCTTTCTTT

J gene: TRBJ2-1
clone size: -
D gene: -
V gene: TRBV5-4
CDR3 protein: CASSLSLGWSSYNEQFF
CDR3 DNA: TGTGCCAGCAGCTTAAGTTTAGGCTGGAGCTCCTACAATGAGCAGTTCTTC

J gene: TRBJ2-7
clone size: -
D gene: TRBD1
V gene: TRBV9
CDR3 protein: CASSWGQESYEQYF
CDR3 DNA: TGTGCCAGCAGCTGGGGACAGGAATCCTACGAGCAGTACTTC

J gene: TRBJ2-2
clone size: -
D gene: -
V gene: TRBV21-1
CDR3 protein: CASSNPNQGAPTNTGELFF
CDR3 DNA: TGTGCCAGCAGCAACCCCAATCAAGGGGCCCCCACGAACACCGGGGAGCTGTTTTTT

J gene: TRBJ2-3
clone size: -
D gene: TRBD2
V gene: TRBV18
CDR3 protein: CASSWGTSGGEDTQYF
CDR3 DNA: TGTGCCAGCTCATGGGGAACTAGCGGGGGTGAGGATACGCAGTATTTT